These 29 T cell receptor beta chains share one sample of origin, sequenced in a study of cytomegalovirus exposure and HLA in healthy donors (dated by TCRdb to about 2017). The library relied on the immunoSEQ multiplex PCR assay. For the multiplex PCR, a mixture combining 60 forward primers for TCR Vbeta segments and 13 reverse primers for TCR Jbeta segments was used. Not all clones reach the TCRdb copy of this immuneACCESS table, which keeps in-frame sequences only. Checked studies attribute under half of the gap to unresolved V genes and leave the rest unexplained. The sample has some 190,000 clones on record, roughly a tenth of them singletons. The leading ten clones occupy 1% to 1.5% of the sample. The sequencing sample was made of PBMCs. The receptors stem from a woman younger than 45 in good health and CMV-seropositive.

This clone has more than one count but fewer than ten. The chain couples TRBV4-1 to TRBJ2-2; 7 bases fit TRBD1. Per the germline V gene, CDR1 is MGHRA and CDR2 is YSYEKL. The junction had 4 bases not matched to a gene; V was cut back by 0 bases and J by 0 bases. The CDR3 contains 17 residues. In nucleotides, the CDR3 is TGCGCCAGCAGCCAAGAAGGGACAGCTACGAACACCGGGGAGCTGTTTTTT. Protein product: CASSQEGTATNTGELFF.

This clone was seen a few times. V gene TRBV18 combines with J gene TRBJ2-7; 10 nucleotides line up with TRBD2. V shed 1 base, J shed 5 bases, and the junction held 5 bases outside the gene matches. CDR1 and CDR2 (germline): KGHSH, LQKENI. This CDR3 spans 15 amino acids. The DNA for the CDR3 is TGTGCCAGCTCACCACGGGGGACTAGCGAAGACGAGCAGTACTTC. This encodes CASSPRGTSEDEQYF.

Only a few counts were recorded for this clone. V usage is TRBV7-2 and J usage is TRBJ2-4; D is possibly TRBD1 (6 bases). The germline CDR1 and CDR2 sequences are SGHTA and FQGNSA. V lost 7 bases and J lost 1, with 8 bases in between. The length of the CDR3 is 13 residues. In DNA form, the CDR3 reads TGTGCCAGCACTAGGGGGGCCAAAAACATTCAGTACTTC. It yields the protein CASTRGAKNIQYF.

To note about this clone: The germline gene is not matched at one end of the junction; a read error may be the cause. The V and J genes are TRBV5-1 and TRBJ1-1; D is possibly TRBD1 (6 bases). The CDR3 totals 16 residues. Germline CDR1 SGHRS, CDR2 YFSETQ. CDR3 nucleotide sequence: TGCGCCAGCAGCCCCGAACAGGGTATCCTGAAAACTGAAGCTTTCTTT. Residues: CASSPEQGILKTEAFF.

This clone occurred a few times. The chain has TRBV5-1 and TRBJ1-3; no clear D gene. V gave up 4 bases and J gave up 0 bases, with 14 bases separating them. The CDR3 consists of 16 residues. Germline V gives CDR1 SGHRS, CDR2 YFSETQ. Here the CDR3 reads CASSATVGLSGNTIYF. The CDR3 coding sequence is TGCGCCAGCAGCGCTACAGTTGGGCTCTCTGGAAACACCATATATTTT.

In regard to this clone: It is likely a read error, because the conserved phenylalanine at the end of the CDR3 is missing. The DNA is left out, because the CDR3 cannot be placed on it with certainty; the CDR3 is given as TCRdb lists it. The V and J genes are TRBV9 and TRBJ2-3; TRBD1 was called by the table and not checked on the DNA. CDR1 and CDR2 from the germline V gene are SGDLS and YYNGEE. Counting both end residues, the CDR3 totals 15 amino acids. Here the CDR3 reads CASSVAGHIIDTKYL.

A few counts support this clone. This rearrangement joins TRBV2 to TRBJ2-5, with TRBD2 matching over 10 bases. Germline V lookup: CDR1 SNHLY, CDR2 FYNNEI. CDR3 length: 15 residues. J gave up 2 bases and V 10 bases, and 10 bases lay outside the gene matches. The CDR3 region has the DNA TGTGCCAACTTTAAGACTAGCGGGCTACAAGAGACCCAGTACTTC. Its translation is CANFKTSGLQETQYF.

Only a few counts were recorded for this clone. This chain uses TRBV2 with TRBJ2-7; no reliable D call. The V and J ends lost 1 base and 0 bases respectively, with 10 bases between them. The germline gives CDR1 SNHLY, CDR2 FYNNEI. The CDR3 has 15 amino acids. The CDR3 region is CASSEEAFSSYEQYF. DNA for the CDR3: TGTGCCAGCAGTGAAGAAGCCTTTTCCTCCTACGAGCAGTACTTC.

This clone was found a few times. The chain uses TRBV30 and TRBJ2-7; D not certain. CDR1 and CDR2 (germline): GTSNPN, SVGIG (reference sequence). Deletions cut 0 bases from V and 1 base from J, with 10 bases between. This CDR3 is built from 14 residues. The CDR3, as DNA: TGTGCCTGGAGTGTACACAGAGAATCCTACGAGCAGTACTTC. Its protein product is CAWSVHRESYEQYF.

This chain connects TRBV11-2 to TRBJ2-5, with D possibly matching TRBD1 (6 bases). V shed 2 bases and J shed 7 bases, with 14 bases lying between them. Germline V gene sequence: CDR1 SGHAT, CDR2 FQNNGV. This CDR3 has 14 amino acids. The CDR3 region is CASSLSPLGGTQYF. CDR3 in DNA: TGTGCCAGCAGCTTAAGTCCCCTAGGGGGGACCCAGTACTTC.

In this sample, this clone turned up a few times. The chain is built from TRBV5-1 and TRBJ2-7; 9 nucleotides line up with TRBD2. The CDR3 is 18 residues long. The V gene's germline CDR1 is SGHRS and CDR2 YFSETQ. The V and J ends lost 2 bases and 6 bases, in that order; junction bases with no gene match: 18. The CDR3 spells CASSLTPPGLAYGGEQYF. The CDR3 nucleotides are TGCGCCAGCAGCTTAACTCCTCCGGGACTAGCCTATGGGGGCGAGCAGTACTTC. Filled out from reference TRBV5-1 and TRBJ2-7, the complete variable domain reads KAGVTQTPRYLIKTRGQQVTLSCSPISGHRSVSWYQQTPGQGLQFLFEYFSETQRNKGNFPGRFSGRQFSNSRSEMNVSTLELGDSALYLCASSLTPPGLAYGGEQYFGPGTRLTVT.

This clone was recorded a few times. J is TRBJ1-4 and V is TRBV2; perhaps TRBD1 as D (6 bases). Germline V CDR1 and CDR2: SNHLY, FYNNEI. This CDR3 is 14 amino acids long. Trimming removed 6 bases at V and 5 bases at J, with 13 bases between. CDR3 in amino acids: CASRLQGINEKLFF. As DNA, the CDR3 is TGTGCCAGCAGGTTACAGGGCATCAATGAAAAACTGTTTTTT.

CDR3 residues: CASGSHVASNQPQHF. The CDR3 region has the DNA TGTGCTAGTGGTTCGCACGTGGCTTCCAATCAGCCCCAGCATTTT. The J gene is TRBJ1-5, the V gene TRBV12-5; D call uncertain. The germline CDR1 and CDR2 sequences are LGHNT and FRNRAP. Trimming shortened V by 4 bases and J by 3 bases, and 13 bases separated the two germline ends. The CDR3 spans 15 residues. The whole variable domain, remainder taken from reference TRBV12-5 and TRBJ1-5, is DARVTQTPRHKVTEMGQEVTMRCQPILGHNTVFWYRQTMMQGLELLAYFRNRAPLDDSGMPKDRFSAEMPDATLATLKIQPSEPRDSAVYFCASGSHVASNQPQHFGDGTRLSIL.

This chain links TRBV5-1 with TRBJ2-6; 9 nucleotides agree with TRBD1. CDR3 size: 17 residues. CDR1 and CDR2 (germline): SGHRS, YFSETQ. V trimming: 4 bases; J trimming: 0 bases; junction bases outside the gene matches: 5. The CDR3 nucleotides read TGCGCCAGCAGCGTGGGACAGGGCCTCTCTGGGGCCAACGTCCTGACTTTC. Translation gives CASSVGQGLSGANVLTF. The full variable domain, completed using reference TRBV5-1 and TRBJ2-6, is KAGVTQTPRYLIKTRGQQVTLSCSPISGHRSVSWYQQTPGQGLQFLFEYFSETQRNKGNFPGRFSGRQFSNSRSEMNVSTLELGDSALYLCASSVGQGLSGANVLTFGAGSRLTVL.

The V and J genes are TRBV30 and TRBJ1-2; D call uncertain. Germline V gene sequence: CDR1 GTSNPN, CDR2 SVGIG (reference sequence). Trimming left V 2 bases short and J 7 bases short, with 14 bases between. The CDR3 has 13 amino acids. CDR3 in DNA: TGTGCCTGGAGTCCTACCTCACGGGGTGGCTACACCTTC. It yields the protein CAWSPTSRGGYTF.

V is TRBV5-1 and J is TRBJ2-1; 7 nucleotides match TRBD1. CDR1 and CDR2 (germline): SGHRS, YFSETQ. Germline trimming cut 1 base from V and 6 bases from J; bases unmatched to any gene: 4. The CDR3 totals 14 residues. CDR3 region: CASSLRQGLNEQFF. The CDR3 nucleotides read TGCGCCAGCAGCTTGAGACAGGGTCTCAATGAGCAGTTCTTC. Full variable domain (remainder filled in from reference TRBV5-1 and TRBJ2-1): KAGVTQTPRYLIKTRGQQVTLSCSPISGHRSVSWYQQTPGQGLQFLFEYFSETQRNKGNFPGRFSGRQFSNSRSEMNVSTLELGDSALYLCASSLRQGLNEQFFGPGTRLTVL.

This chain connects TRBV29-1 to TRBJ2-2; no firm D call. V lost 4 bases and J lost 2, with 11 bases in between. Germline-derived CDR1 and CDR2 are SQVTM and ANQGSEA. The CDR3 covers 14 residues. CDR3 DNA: TGCAGCGTTGGGGCAGGATTTAACACCGGGGAGCTGTTTTTT. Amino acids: CSVGAGFNTGELFF.

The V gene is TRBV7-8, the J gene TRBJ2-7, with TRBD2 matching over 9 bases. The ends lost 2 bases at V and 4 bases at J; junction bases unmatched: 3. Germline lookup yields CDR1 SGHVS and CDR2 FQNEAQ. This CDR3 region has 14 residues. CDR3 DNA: TGTGCCAGCAGCTTAAGCGGGAGGTTTTACGAGCAGTACTTC. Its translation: CASSLSGRFYEQYF.

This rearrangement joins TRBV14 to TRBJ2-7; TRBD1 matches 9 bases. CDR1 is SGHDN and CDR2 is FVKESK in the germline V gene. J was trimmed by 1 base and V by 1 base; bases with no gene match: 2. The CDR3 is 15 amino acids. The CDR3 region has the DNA TGTGCCAGCAGCCAAGGGACAGGGGTTTCCTACGAGCAGTACTTC. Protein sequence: CASSQGTGVSYEQYF.

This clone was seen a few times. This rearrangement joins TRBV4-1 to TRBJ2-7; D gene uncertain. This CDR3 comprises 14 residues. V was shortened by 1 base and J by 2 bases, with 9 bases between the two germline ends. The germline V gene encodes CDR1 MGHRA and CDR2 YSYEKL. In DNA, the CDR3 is TGCGCCAGCAGCCAAGTTGAATCAGCCTACGAGCAGTACTTC. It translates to CASSQVESAYEQYF.

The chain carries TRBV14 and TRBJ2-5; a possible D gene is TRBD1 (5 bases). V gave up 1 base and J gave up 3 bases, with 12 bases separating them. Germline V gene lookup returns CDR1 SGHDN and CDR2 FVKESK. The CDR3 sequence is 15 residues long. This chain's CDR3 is CASSQVVAGKETQYF. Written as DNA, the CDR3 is TGTGCCAGCAGCCAAGTCGTGGCAGGGAAAGAGACCCAGTACTTC.

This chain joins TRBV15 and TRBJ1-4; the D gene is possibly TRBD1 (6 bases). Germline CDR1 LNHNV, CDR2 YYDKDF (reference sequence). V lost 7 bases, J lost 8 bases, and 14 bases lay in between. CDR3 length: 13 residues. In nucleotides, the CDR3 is TGTGCCACCACAAGGGGGATTGACGAAAAACTGTTTTTT. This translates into CATTRGIDEKLFF.

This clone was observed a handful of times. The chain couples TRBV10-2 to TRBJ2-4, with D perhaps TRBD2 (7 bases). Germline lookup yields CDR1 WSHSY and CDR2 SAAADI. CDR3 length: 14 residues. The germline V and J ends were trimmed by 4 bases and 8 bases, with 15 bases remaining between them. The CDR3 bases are TGCGCCAGCAGTGGAGGGGGGGTATGGGACATTCAGTACTTC. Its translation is CASSGGGVWDIQYF.

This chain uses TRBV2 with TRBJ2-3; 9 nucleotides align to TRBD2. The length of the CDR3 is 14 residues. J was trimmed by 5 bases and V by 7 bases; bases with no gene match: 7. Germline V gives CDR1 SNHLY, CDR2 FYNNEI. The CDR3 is CASIYETSGDTQYF. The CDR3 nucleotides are TGTGCCAGCATCTACGAGACTAGCGGAGATACGCAGTATTTT.

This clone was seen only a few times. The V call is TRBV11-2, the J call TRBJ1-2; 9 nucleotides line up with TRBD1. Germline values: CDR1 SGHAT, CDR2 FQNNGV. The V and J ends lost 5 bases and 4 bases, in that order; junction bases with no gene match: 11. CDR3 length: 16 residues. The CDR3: CASSRTQTGGFYGYTF. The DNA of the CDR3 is TGTGCCAGCAGCCGGACCCAGACAGGGGGATTCTATGGCTACACCTTC.

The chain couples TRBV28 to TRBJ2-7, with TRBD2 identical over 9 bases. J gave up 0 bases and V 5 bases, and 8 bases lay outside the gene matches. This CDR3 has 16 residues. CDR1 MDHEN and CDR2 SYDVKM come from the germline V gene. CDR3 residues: CASSAFYSGSSYEQYF. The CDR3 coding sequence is TGTGCCAGCAGTGCCTTCTATAGCGGGAGCTCCTACGAGCAGTACTTC.

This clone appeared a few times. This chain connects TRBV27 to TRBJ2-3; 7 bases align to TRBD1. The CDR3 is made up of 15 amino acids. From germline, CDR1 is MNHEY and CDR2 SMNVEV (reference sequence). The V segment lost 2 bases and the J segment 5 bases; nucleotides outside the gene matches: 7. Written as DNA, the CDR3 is TGTGCCAGCAGTTTAAAAGGGGGCGAGGGAGATACGCAGTATTTT. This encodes CASSLKGGEGDTQYF.

The CDR3 region has the DNA TGTGCCAGCAGTCCCGCGGGGGAGCTGTTTTTT. Its protein product is CASSPAGELFF. The J gene is TRBJ2-2, the V gene TRBV6-6; D uncertain. This CDR3 contains 11 residues. V gave up 5 bases and J gave up 8 bases, with 6 bases separating them. The germline CDR1 and CDR2 sequences are MNHNY and SVGAGI (reference sequence).

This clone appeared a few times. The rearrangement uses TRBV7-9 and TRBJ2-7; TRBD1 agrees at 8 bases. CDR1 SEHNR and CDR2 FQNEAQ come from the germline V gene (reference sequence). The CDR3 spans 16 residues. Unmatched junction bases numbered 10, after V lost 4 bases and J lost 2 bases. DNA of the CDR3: TGTGCCAGCAGCTCTGCTGATCGGGACAGGACCTACGAGCAGTACTTC. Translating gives CASSSADRDRTYEQYF. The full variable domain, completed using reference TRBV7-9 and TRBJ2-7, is DTGVSQNPRHKITKRGQNVTFRCDPISEHNRLYWYRQTLGQGPEFLTYFQNEAQLEKSRLLSDRFSAERPKGSFSTLEIQRTEQGDSAMYLCASSSADRDRTYEQYFGPGTRLTVT.